This T cell receptor beta chain was documented in a study of glioma-infiltrating T cells after dendritic cell vaccination. Profiled with immunoSEQ multiplex PCR; TCRdb holds only in-frame clones, not every one. Of 100,000 or so clones in the sample, 85% to 90% were seen once. Germline-derived CDR1 and CDR2 are SGDLS and YYNGEE. The CDR3 length is 13 residues. Between the trimmed V and J ends, which lost 0 bases and 6 bases, there was a span of 9 bases. Study-level results: The cohort had few patients with full blood and tumor sets.

Time point denoted: after dendritic cell vaccination, including at tumor progression/relapse. With respect to this clone: Its antigen is unidentified.

The sample consisted of blood, taken after dendritic cell vaccination. This chain joins TRBV9 and TRBJ1-2; D might be TRBD1 (6 bases). The source of this sequence is a human donor with glioblastoma. The DNA for the CDR3 is TGTGCCAGCAGCGTAGGAGGGGGGGATGGCTACACCTTC. It is translated as CASSVGGGDGYTF.